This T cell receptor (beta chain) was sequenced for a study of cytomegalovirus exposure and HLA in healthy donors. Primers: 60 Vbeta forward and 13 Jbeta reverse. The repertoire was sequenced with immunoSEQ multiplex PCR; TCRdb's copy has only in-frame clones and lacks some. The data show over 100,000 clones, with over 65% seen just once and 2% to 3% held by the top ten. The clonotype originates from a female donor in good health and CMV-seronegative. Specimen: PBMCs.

The CDR3 loop is CASSKVGSSGANVLTF. CDR3 DNA sequence: TGTGCCAGTAGTAAGGTAGGGAGCTCTGGGGCCAACGTCCTGACTTTC. The chain uses TRBV19 and TRBJ2-6; possibly TRBD2 for D (5 bases). The CDR3 consists of 16 residues. Trimming pared 4 bases from V and 0 bases from J, leaving 10 bases between. Germline CDR1 and CDR2: LNHDA and SQIVND (reference sequence).